This passage covers 28 T cell receptor beta chains from one sample sequenced in a study of tumor and adjacent non-tumor tissue in lung cancer. RNA was extracted from bulk tissue without any cell sorting. This non-tumor lung sample came from over 3 cm beyond the tumor edge. The library came from three nested PCR rounds adapted from ARM-PCR protocols. TCRdb called the multiplex PCR reads again in MiXCR, with one record for every CDR3 protein. The sample contains 90,000 to 100,000 distinct CDR3 sequences, approximately 80% of which appear only once. Sequenced sample: distant non-tumor lung tissue. These receptors all come from a man in his sixties with small cell lung cancer.

The V gene is TRBV4-1, the J gene TRBJ2-7; D possibly corresponds to TRBD2 (6 bases). CDR1 is MGHRA and CDR2 is YSYEKL in the germline V gene. This CDR3 contains 13 residues. CDR3 coding DNA: TGCGATAGTAGCCAAGATCGTGGAGGGCGGCAGTACGTC. This sequence encodes CDSSQDRGGRQYV.

This clonotype has just one count. An end of the junction does not agree with germline; a read error may underlie this. This chain uses TRBV12-3 or TRBV12-4 with TRBJ1-6; D perhaps matches TRBD1 (6 bases). This CDR3 has 17 residues. The CDR3 region is CVSSFLARDIYNSPLHF. In nucleotides, the CDR3 is TGTGTCAGCAGTTTTCTGGCAAGGGACATTTATAATTCACCCCTCCACTTT.

About this clonotype itself: It is unclear where the CDR3 begins or ends on the DNA, so no DNA is shown, and the CDR3 is as TCRdb lists it. The chain couples TRBV6-5 to TRBJ1-2; the table's D call, TRBD1, has no DNA check behind it. Germline CDR1 reads MNHEY; CDR2 reads SVGAGI. The CDR3 length is 14 residues, termini included. Here the CDR3 reads CANSYSGGHYGCTF.

The chain links TRBV5-4 to TRBJ2-5, with D unresolved. CDR3 length: 16 residues. Germline V gene data show CDR1 as SGHNT and CDR2 as YYREEE (reference sequence). Trimming shortened V by 4 bases and J by 1 base, and 17 bases separated the two germline ends. CDR3 region: CASSITAGVGQETQYF. The CDR3 DNA follows: TGTGCCAGCAGCATAACAGCAGGAGTGGGCCAAGAGACCCAGTACTTC.

Worth noting for this clonotype: At one end, the junction sequence differs from germline, possibly due to a read error. The J gene is TRBJ2-1, the V gene TRBV6-1; 8 bases map to TRBD2. The CDR3 is 17 amino acids. Per the germline V gene, CDR1 is MNHNS and CDR2 is SASEGT. The CDR3 DNA is TGTGCCAGCAGCGCGCCAAGACTAGCGCGAATCTACAATGAGCAGTTATTC. Translating gives CASSAPRLARIYNEQLF.

This clonotype was seen just once. One end of the junction is discordant with germline, which a read error may explain. The rearrangement joins TRBV10-2 to TRBJ2-7; D is possibly TRBD1 or TRBD2 (6 bases each). Germline V lookup: CDR1 WSHSY, CDR2 SAAADI. CDR3 length equals 15 residues. The CDR3 bases are TGCGTCAGCAATGACAAGGGGGGAAGCAACTACGAGCAGTACTTC. This sequence encodes CVSNDKGGSNYEQYF.

A few counts support this clonotype. One base away lies a much larger clone, so this may be a sequencing read error. The gene calls are TRBV6-5 and TRBJ2-3; the D gene is possibly TRBD1 (5 bases). The germline gives CDR1 MNHEY, CDR2 SVGAGI. There are 11 residues in the CDR3. This CDR3 is CVSSRGDTQYF. The CDR3 DNA reads as TGTGTCAGCAGTAGGGGAGATACGCAGTATTTT.

Concerning this clonotype itself: Germline and junction disagree at one end, which may indicate a read error. The J gene is TRBJ2-2, the V gene TRBV10-2; D perhaps matches TRBD2 (6 bases). From germline, CDR1 is WSHSY and CDR2 SAAADI. The CDR3 length is 15 residues. In nucleotides, the CDR3 is TGCGCCAACAGTGACGGACTATCCTCCACCGGGGAGCTGTTTTTT. It codes for CANSDGLSSTGELFF.

On this clonotype itself: An end of the junction does not agree with germline; a read error may underlie this. The chain recombines TRBV7-9 with TRBJ2-1, with 8 bases aligning to TRBD2. The CDR3 has 17 residues. Germline V gene data show CDR1 as SEHNR and CDR2 as FQNEAQ (reference sequence). In DNA form, the CDR3 reads TGTGCCAGCAGCGCAGGACTACCGGGAGGGCGGTACAATGAACAGTTCTTC. The encoded protein is CASSAGLPGGRYNEQFF. The whole variable domain, filled in from reference TRBV7-9 and TRBJ2-1, reads DTGVSQNPRHKITKRGQNVTFRCDPISEHNRLYWYRQTLGQGPEFLTYFQNEAQLEKSRLLSDRFSAERPKGSFSTLEIQRTEQGDSAMYLCASSAGLPGGRYNEQFFGPGTRLTVL.

As concerns this clonotype: Sequence at one end of the junction differs from germline and may be a read error. The genes are TRBV20-1 and TRBJ2-2; 10 bases agree with TRBD2. CDR1 is DFQATT and CDR2 is SNEGSKA in the germline V gene (reference sequence). This CDR3 contains 16 residues. The chain's CDR3 is CSARDGSGRYTRELFF. The CDR3 nucleotides are TGCAGTGCTAGAGATGGTAGCGGGAGGTACACCCGGGAGCTGTTTTTT.

This CDR3 reads CASSSAGEARKEQFF. The CDR3 DNA sequence: TGTGCCAGCAGCTCAGCAGGAGAGGCGCGGAAGGAGCAGTTCTTC. The rearrangement links TRBV11-2 to TRBJ2-1; D gene uncertain. Trimming stripped 4 bases from V and 10 bases from J, with 20 bases between. The CDR3 spans 15 residues. Germline V CDR1 and CDR2: SGHAT, FQNNGV.

This clonotype was observed a single time. The chain uses TRBV12-3 or TRBV12-4 and TRBJ2-3, with a possible D match to TRBD2 (5 bases). V lost 6 bases and J 5 bases, leaving 21 bases between the germline ends. The CDR3 consists of 16 residues. CDR3 sequence reads: CASSRIAGGGIDTQYF. DNA for the CDR3: TGTGCCAGCAGCCGGATAGCAGGAGGTGGCATAGATACGCAGTATTTT.

As concerns this clonotype: No conserved phenylalanine or tryptophan ends this CDR3, so it is likely a read error. This rearrangement joins TRBV29-1 to TRBJ2-1; 8 bases align to TRBD2. Germline assignment: CDR1 SQVTM and CDR2 ANQGSEA. The CDR3 is 13 amino acids. The CDR3: CNPERRGDCEQFL. The CDR3 region has the DNA TGCAACCCTGAGAGGCGGGGGGATTGTGAGCAGTTCCTC.

As concerns this clonotype: The CDR3 carries no conserved terminal phenylalanine or tryptophan, so it likely arises from a read error. The DNA is left out, because the CDR3 cannot be placed on it with certainty; the CDR3 is given as TCRdb lists it. The gene calls are TRBV29-1 and TRBJ1-5; the D call of TRBD1 is as the table states it, not checked on the DNA. Looked up from germline, CDR1 is SQVTM and CDR2 is ANQGSEA. The CDR3 spans 13 amino acids, including both terminal residues. The CDR3 loop reads CSVGGTGNQPQHL.

This clonotype was counted a few times. Compared with germline, one end of the junction differs, possibly owing to a read error. The chain employs TRBV12-3 or TRBV12-4 and TRBJ2-2, with 10 nucleotides matching TRBD2. The CDR3 has 19 amino acids. The CDR3 spells CASSPRVAGGSLNIGELFF. In DNA, the CDR3 is TGTGCCAGCAGTCCCCGGGTAGCGGGAGGATCCTTGAACATCGGGGAGCTGTTTTTT.

In regard to this clonotype: A junction end diverges from the germline sequence, so it may reflect a read error. The CDR3: CARSLRTSRSYNEQFF. Written as DNA, the CDR3 is TGTGCCAGGAGCCTCCGGACTAGCCGGTCCTACAATGAGCAGTTCTTC. The genes are TRBV4-2 and TRBJ2-1; TRBD2 agrees at 8 bases. CDR3 length equals 16 residues. The germline gives CDR1 LGHNA, CDR2 YNFKEQ.

The genes are TRBV28 and TRBJ2-1; possibly TRBD1 for D (5 bases). This CDR3 spans 15 amino acids. V was pared by 5 bases and J by 6 bases, with 17 bases between. Germline V gene sequence: CDR1 MDHEN, CDR2 SYDVKM. DNA for the CDR3: TGTGCCAGCAGTACGAGTTGGGCTAGGGGCAATGAGCAGTTCTTC. Translated, it gives CASSTSWARGNEQFF.

Note on this clonotype: A read error may explain this, as a much larger clone is one base away. The CDR3 region is CASSELGTRTDMQYF. The CDR3, as DNA: TGTGCCAGCAGTGAATTGGGCACACGCACAGATATGCAGTATTTT. The J gene is TRBJ2-3, the V gene TRBV2; D remains unclear. Germline assignment: CDR1 SNHLY and CDR2 FYNNEI. CDR3 length equals 15 residues.

Notes on this clonotype: It may be a read error: a sequence one base away is much more abundant. The J gene is TRBJ2-3, the V gene TRBV20-1, with 12 bases fitting TRBD2. Germline values: CDR1 DFQATT, CDR2 SNEGSKA (reference sequence). The CDR3 is 19 residues long. The CDR3 spells CIVVGWTSGTGRGTDTQYF. CDR3 DNA: TGCATTGTAGTGGGTTGGACTAGCGGGACCGGTCGGGGGACAGATACGCAGTATTTT.

The chain couples TRBV6-1 to TRBJ2-5; D is possibly TRBD1 or TRBD2 (5 bases each). The CDR3 consists of 18 residues. Germline assignment: CDR1 MNHNS and CDR2 SASEGT. Between the trimmed V and J ends, which lost 7 bases and 5 bases, there was a span of 29 bases. The CDR3: CASTNSNPGPLEVETQYF. CDR3 DNA: TGTGCCAGCACCAACTCGAACCCGGGACCCCTAGAGGTGGAGACCCAGTACTTC.

Comments on this clonotype: One end of the junction is discordant with germline, which a read error may explain. The CDR3 coding sequence is TGTGTCAGTAGCCAGCGGGAGCACTACGAGCAGTATTTC. Protein product: CVSSQREHYEQYF. The rearrangement links TRBV7-9 to TRBJ2-7; 8 nucleotides agree with TRBD2. The CDR3 contains 13 residues. Germline CDR1 and CDR2: SEHNR and FQNEAQ (reference sequence).

With regard to this clonotype: Likely a read error: the CDR3 ends without its conserved phenylalanine or tryptophan. The CDR3 sequence is CAKSQERQGYEQYL. In nucleotides, the CDR3 is TGCGCCAAGAGCCAAGAGCGACAGGGCTACGAGCAGTACCTC. The chain is built from TRBV4-1 and TRBJ2-7; TRBD1 aligns across 7 bases. Trimming took 10 bases from V and 3 from J; bases not matched to a gene: 12. CDR1 and CDR2 from the germline V gene are MGHRA and YSYEKL. The CDR3 runs 14 residues.

Comments on this clonotype: The junction shows a germline mismatch at one end, possibly a read error. The rearrangement uses TRBV11-2 and TRBJ2-3, with D tentatively TRBD2 (6 bases). CDR1 is SGHAT, CDR2 FQNNGV, per germline. The CDR3 covers 13 residues. The CDR3 DNA reads TGTGGCAGCAGTTTCACTAGCACAGATACACAGTATTTT. Protein product: CGSSFTSTDTQYF.

This clonotype has at least ten counts. The chain recombines TRBV12-3 or TRBV12-4 with TRBJ1-5; D might be TRBD1 (6 bases). The length of the CDR3 is 13 residues. Trimming pared 5 bases from V and 7 bases from J, leaving 12 bases between. CDR3 region: CASSAPGAQPQHF. CDR3 sequence (DNA): TGTGCCAGCAGTGCCCCAGGGGCCCAGCCCCAGCATTTT.

This clonotype was detected once. At one boundary the junction diverges from the germline segment, which might be a read error. V usage is TRBV4-1 and J usage is TRBJ1-5, with D tentatively TRBD1 (6 bases). CDR3 length: 13 residues. Per the germline V gene, CDR1 is MGHRA and CDR2 is YSYEKL. In nucleotides, the CDR3 is TGCACCAGTAGCCAGGGGATGTCTCGGCCCCAGCATTTT. As protein: CTSSQGMSRPQHF.

Note on this clonotype: Compared with germline, one end of the junction differs, possibly owing to a read error. This sequence joins TRBV11-2 and TRBJ2-1; tentatively, D is TRBD1 (5 bases). Per germline, CDR1 SGHAT and CDR2 FQNNGV. The CDR3 has 14 residues. Written as DNA, the CDR3 is TGTGTCAGCAGCTTAGAGGCAGGGTTGGTTGGGCAGGTCTTC. Protein: CVSSLEAGLVGQVF.

V and J are TRBV2 and TRBJ1-1; perhaps TRBD1 as D (5 bases). Between the trimmed V and J ends, which lost 3 bases and 6 bases, there was a span of 14 bases. CDR3 length equals 14 residues. CDR1 is SNHLY and CDR2 is FYNNEI in the germline V gene. CDR3 nucleotide sequence: TGTGCCAGCAGTGATGGGGGGGGACGGGCTGAAGCTTTCTTT. Amino acid sequence: CASSDGGGRAEAFF.

This sequence joins TRBV18 and TRBJ2-1; 7 bases are shared with TRBD1. The CDR3 runs to 17 residues. Germline CDR1 reads KGHSH; CDR2 reads LQKENI. After removal of 3 bases from V and 0 bases from J, the junction contained 8 bases not matched to a gene. The CDR3 here is CASSPPRQGDSYNEQFF. CDR3 sequence (DNA): TGTGCCAGCTCACCGCCCCGACAGGGCGACTCCTACAATGAGCAGTTCTTC.